Following are 10 T cell receptor beta chains from one sample sequenced in a study of blood T cell repertoires in COVID-19. Measured with immunoSEQ multiplex PCR; TCRdb has only the in-frame clones, and not every one. This sample carries 250,000 or so clones, around nine tenths of them seen once, and the ten largest clones take over 7.5%. Sequencing was performed on PBMCs or T cells enriched from blood (not recorded which). These receptors all stem from a man between 35 and 55 years old who had recovered from COVID-19.

The V gene is TRBV11-2, the J gene TRBJ1-4; D uncertain. The CDR3 spans 14 residues. Trimming cost V 6 bases and J 4 bases, with 12 bases left between them. The germline CDR1 and CDR2 sequences are SGHAT and FQNNGV. The CDR3 reads CASSYTGGNEKLFF. The CDR3 coding sequence is TGTGCCAGCAGTTACACGGGAGGTAATGAAAAACTGTTTTTT.

This chain joins TRBV7-8 and TRBJ1-1; D possibly corresponds to TRBD1 (5 bases). The length of the CDR3 is 14 residues. V was pared by 1 base and J by 5 bases, with 11 bases between. Germline lookup yields CDR1 SGHVS and CDR2 FQNEAQ. CDR3 loop: CASSLVFQGTEAFF. CDR3 DNA sequence: TGTGCCAGCAGCTTAGTTTTCCAGGGTACTGAAGCTTTCTTT.

The V and J genes are TRBV28 and TRBJ1-5, with D hard to call. The germline V gene encodes CDR1 MDHEN and CDR2 SYDVKM. V gave up 6 bases and J gave up 3 bases, with 12 bases separating them. The CDR3 covers 14 residues. The CDR3 protein is CASSYRGINQPQHF. CDR3 sequence (DNA): TGTGCCAGCAGCTACCGGGGTATCAATCAGCCCCAGCATTTT.

This rearrangement joins TRBV11-2 to TRBJ2-5, with 8 positions matching TRBD2. The CDR3 has 15 amino acids. V shed 2 bases and J 4 bases; nucleotides not matched to a gene: 6. CDR1 and CDR2 from the germline V gene are SGHAT and FQNNGV. Here the CDR3 reads CASSLTGGALETQYF. For the CDR3, the DNA is TGTGCCAGCAGCTTAACCGGGGGGGCCTTAGAGACCCAGTACTTC.

The chain has TRBV7-3 and TRBJ1-2; 8 bases line up with TRBD1. CDR1 and CDR2 (germline): SGHTA, FQGTGA. The CDR3 sequence is 15 residues long. The junction had 9 bases not matched to a gene; V was cut back by 5 bases and J by 4 bases. CDR3 region: CASSPGQGNFYGYTF. The CDR3 coding sequence is TGTGCCAGCAGCCCCGGACAGGGCAACTTCTATGGCTACACCTTC.

This clone was observed a single time. The V call is TRBV19, the J call TRBJ1-6, with TRBD1 matching 10 bases. Unmatched junction bases numbered 10, after V lost 4 bases and J lost 7 bases. Germline V gene data show CDR1 as LNHDA and CDR2 as SQIVND (reference sequence). The CDR3 covers 17 residues. CDR3 loop: CASSTGTGASRNSPLHF. The CDR3 bases are TGTGCCAGTAGTACCGGGACAGGGGCTTCGAGGAATTCACCCCTCCACTTT.

V usage is TRBV7-2 and J usage is TRBJ1-4, with unresolved D. CDR3 size: 15 residues. Germline V gives CDR1 SGHTA, CDR2 FQGNSA. The germline V and J ends were trimmed by 3 bases and 0 bases, with 8 bases remaining between them. The CDR3 nucleotides read TGTGCCAGCAGCTTGTATCAGACAACTAATGAAAAACTGTTTTTT. This codes for CASSLYQTTNEKLFF.

The chain joins TRBV19 to TRBJ2-3; 8 bases are shared with TRBD2. Germline lookup yields CDR1 LNHDA and CDR2 SQIVND (reference sequence). This CDR3 is built from 15 residues. With V trimmed by 6 bases and J by 0 bases, 5 bases remained unmatched. In DNA form, the CDR3 reads TGTGCCAGTAGGCGACTAGCGCAAAGCACAGATACGCAGTATTTT. This translates into CASRRLAQSTDTQYF.

This sequence joins TRBV9 and TRBJ1-2; D perhaps matches TRBD1 (5 bases). Germline V CDR1 and CDR2: SGDLS, YYNGEE. V was pared by 1 base and J by 4 bases, with 8 bases between. This CDR3 has 13 amino acids. The CDR3 loop is CASSVQGGYGYTF. The CDR3, as DNA: TGTGCCAGCAGCGTACAGGGTGGCTATGGCTACACCTTC.

This chain links TRBV7-9 with TRBJ1-1; the match to TRBD1 covers 7 bases. The CDR3 is 14 amino acids. Unmatched junction bases numbered 8, after V lost 5 bases and J lost 5 bases. Germline-derived CDR1 and CDR2 are SEHNR and FQNEAQ (reference sequence). The CDR3 nucleotides are TGTGCCAGCAGCCCGGGACAGACGAGGACTGAAGCTTTCTTT. This sequence encodes CASSPGQTRTEAFF.